This TCR beta chain was captured by sequencing in a study of T cell repertoires in cytomegalovirus infection. Whole-study findings and limits: Across the ex vivo response, the dominant clonotypes were HLA-C-restricted CMV-specific TCR beta clonotypes.

Of note for this clonotype: Its cognate antigen is unknown.

The germline V gene encodes CDR1 SGHAT and CDR2 FQNNGV. The CDR3 covers 14 residues. V was clipped by 1 base and J by 6 bases, with 11 bases between them. TCRdb re-analysed the reads in MiXCR, keeping a single row per CDR3 protein. The table lists some 590,000 distinct CDR3 sequences, over 35% of them singletons. This rearrangement joins TRBV11-2 to TRBJ2-3, with D unclear. This receptor was identified in a human donor in good health (CMV status not recorded). Some clones in this sample may be carry-over from other donors' samples. The sample in question was cultured PBMCs, obtained from culture after CMV antigen stimulation. The CDR3 nucleotides read TGTGCCAGCAGCTTAGTGAATCCTGGGGATACGCAGTATTTT. Its protein is CASSLVNPGDTQYF.